This T cell receptor (beta chain) was captured by sequencing in a study of T cell responses to AZD1222 COVID-19 vaccine (dated by TCRdb to about 2021). The study in broad terms: A total of about 240 trial participants underwent TCR sequencing, of whom 207 received two doses of AZD1222 and roughly 25 received two doses of the MenACWY control vaccine. Enrollment into the trials was organized by age into subgroups of 18-55, 56-69 and 70-plus years, and those subgroups contained about 160, 30 and 59 TCR-sequenced participants, respectively. The research as a whole found: Reportedly, almost half of the unique spike-specific TCRs recognized epitopes lying outside the regions that are mutated in the B.1.351 and B.1.1.7 variants. After two AZD1222 doses, both the breadth and the depth of spike-specific TCRs were significantly higher than at day 0 and than in MenACWY recipients. In the small 56-69-year group, the increase in depth fell short of significance, most likely because of low power. Most participants were white British and females outnumbered males, and the authors suggested that clonal diversity may have been underestimated. Conclusions about previously exposed vaccinees are limited because only five to seven AZD1222 recipients were SARS-CoV-2 seropositive at baseline. The vaccine-associated CD4 TCRs covered the entire spike protein, and the dominant responses fell in regions 160-218 and 743-854. Because no day 14 peak-response samples were available, repertoires were characterized only after the peak T cell response.

The CDR3 regions of human TCRbeta chains were subjected to immunosequencing. In the source study's methods: TCRs in the repertoires were compared against a reference library of SARS-CoV-2-specific TCRs that had been generated with the MIRA antigen-specificity platform. Breadth meant the fraction of unique TCRs that were SARS-CoV-2-associated, whereas depth meant the fraction of total T cells that were SARS-CoV-2-associated. Using the MIRA data, each spike-specific TCR was assigned both to the spike region to which the TCR was reactive and to a CD4 or CD8 class. Log10-transformed breadth and depth values were compared by one-way ANOVA with Sidak's multiple comparisons tests. TCRdb obtained this table from immuneACCESS and retained in-frame rearrangements with V and J assigned. These tables miss some clones; where compared with another copy, unresolved V genes account for less than half of the shortfall, and the remainder is unexplained. The DNA gave D and trimming, while V, J and clone size come from that table. The sample profile shows about 140,000 clones; more than 75% of them were found once. In total, the top ten clones hold 3.1% of the sample.

The intended sense of this specimen's time point label: about 28 days (+/-7) after the second vaccine dose. Because spike-specific TCR depth and breadth did not differ between the two schedules, AZD1222 recipients who got a second dose at roughly 4 weeks were pooled with those who got a second dose at roughly 12 weeks. The vaccinee samples were drawn from two UK trials, COV001 and COV002, one of which was a single-blind randomized controlled phase 2/3 trial testing AZD1222 (ChAdOx1 nCoV-19) in healthy adults. Trial participant PBMC samples were collected at day 0 and day 28 after the second dose for TCRbeta chain sequencing. A remark on this clone: The antigen this receptor binds is unknown. No quality values exist for individual bases; no much larger clone is one base distant.

From the cysteine through the phenylalanine, the CDR3 covers 14 amino acids. Only CDR3 DNA is held: 42 bases, read in frame from base 1. The germline ends are 15 bases apart after V is trimmed by 6 bases and J by 6 bases. The germline V gene (reference sequence) gives CDR1 as LNHDA and CDR2 as SQIVND. Sequences were derived from peripheral blood, sampled 28 days after the second AZD1222 dose. The chain was built from TRBV19 and TRBJ1-5; possibly the D gene is TRBD1, per 5 matching bases. The source of this sequence is an adult who received the AZD1222 COVID-19 vaccine. The CDR3 region reads CASRSQGLGQPQHF. The nucleotides read TGTGCCAGTAGGTCTCAGGGTTTAGGTCAGCCCCAGCATTTT.